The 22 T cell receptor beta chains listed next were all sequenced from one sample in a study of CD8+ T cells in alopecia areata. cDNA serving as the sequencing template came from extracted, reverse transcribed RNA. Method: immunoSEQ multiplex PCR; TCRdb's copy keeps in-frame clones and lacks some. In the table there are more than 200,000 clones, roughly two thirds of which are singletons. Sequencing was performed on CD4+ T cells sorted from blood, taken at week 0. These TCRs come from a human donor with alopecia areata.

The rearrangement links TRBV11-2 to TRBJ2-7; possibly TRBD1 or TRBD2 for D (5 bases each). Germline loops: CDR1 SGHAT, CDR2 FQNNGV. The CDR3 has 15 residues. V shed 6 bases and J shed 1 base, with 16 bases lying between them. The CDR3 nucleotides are TGTGCCAGCAGGATTCCGGGACGGCGGTCCTACGAGCAGTACTTC. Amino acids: CASRIPGRRSYEQYF.

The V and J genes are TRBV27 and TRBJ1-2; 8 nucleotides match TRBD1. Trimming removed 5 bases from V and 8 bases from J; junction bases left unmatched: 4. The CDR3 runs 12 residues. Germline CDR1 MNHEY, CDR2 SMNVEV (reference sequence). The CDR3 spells CASSTDRVGYTF. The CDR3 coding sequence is TGTGCCAGCAGTACGGACAGGGTGGGCTACACCTTC.

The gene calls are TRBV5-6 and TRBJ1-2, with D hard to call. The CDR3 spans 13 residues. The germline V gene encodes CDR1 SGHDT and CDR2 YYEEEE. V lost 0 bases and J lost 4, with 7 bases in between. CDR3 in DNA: TGTGCCAGCAGCTTGGCGTCGAGCTATGGCTACACCTTC. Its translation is CASSLASSYGYTF.

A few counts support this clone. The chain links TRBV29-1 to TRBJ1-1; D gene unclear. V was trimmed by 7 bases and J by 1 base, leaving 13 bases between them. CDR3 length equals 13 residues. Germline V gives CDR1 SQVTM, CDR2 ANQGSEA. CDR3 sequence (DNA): TGCAGCGCCGGCGGAGGCGAGAACACTGAAGCTTTCTTT. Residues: CSAGGGENTEAFF.

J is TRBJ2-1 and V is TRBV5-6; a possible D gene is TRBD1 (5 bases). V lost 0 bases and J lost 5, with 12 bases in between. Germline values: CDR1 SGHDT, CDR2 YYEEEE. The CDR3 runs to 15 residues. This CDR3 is CASSLVGRENNEQFF. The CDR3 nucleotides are TGTGCCAGCAGCTTGGTGGGGCGAGAAAACAATGAGCAGTTCTTC.

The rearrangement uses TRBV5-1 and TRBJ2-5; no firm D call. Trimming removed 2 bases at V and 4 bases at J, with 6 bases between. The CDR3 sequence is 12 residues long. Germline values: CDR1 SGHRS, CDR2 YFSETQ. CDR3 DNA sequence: TGCGCCAGCAGCTTCTTTACAGAGACCCAGTACTTC. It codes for CASSFFTETQYF.

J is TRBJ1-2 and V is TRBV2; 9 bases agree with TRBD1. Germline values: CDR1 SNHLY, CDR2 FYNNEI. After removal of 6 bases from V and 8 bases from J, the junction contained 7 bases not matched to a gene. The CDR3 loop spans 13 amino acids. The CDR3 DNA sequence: TGTGCCAGCAGGTCCGGGACAGGGAGAGGCTACACCTTC. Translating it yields CASRSGTGRGYTF.

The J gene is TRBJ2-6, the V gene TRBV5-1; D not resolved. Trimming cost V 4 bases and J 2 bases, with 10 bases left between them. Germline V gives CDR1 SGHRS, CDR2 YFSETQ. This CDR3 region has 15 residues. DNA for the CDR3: TGCGCCAGCAGCCCCAAGGATACTGGGGCCAACGTCCTGACTTTC. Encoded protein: CASSPKDTGANVLTF.

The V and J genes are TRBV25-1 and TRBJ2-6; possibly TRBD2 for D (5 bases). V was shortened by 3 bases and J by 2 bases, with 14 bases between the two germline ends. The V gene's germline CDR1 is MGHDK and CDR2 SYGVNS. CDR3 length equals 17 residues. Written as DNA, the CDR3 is TGTGCCAGCAGTGACAGGAGGAGGATGACTGGGGCCAACGTCCTGACTTTC. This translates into CASSDRRRMTGANVLTF.

CDR3 DNA sequence: TGTGCCAGCAGTTACTCTAACAGACCTGAGGAAAAACTGTTTTTT. Its protein product is CASSYSNRPEEKLFF. The chain carries TRBV6-5 and TRBJ1-4; D is unresolved. V shed 0 bases and J shed 8 bases, with 13 bases lying between them. Germline lookup yields CDR1 MNHEY and CDR2 SVGAGI. The CDR3 is 15 amino acids.

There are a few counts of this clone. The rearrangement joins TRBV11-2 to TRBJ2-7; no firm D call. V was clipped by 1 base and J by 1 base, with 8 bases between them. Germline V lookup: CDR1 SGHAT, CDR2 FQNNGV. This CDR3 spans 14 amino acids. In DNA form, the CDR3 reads TGTGCCAGCAGCTTAGCCTCAGTGTCCTACGAGCAGTACTTC. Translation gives CASSLASVSYEQYF.

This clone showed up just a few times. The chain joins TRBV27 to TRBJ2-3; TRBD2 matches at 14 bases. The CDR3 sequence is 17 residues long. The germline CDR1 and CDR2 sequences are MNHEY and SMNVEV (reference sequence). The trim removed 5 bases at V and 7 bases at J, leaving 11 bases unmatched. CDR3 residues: CASSGLAGGYGANTQYF. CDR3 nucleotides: TGTGCCAGCAGTGGACTAGCGGGGGGATACGGGGCTAATACGCAGTATTTT.

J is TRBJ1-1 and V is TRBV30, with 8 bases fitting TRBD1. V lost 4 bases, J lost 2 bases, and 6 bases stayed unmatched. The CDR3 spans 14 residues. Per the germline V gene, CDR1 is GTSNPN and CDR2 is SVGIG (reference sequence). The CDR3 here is CAWTWDRRNTEAFF. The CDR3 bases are TGTGCCTGGACCTGGGACAGGAGAAACACTGAAGCTTTCTTT. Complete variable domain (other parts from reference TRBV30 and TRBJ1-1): SQTIHQWPATLVQPVGSPLSLECTVEGTSNPNLYWYRQAAGRGLQLLFYSVGIGQISSEVPQNLSASRPQDRQFILSSKKLLLSDSGFYLCAWTWDRRNTEAFFGQGTRLTVV.

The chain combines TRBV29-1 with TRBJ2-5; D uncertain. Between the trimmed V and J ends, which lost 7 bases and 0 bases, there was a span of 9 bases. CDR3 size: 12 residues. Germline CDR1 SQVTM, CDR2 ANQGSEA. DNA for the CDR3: TGCAGCGCTACCGACGACCAAGAGACCCAGTACTTC. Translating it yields CSATDDQETQYF.

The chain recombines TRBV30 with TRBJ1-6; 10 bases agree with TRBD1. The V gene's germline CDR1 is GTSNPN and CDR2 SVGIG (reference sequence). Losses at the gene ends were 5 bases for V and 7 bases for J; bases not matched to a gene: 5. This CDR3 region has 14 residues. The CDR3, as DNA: TGTGCCTGGGGACAGGGGGTAGGGAATTCACCCCTCCACTTT. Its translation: CAWGQGVGNSPLHF.

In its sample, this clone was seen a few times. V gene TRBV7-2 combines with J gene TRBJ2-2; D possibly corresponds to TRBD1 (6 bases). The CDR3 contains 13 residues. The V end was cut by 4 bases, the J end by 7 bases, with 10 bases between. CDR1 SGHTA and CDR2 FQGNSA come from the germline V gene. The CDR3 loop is CASSSEGDGELFF. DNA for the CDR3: TGTGCCAGCAGCTCCGAGGGGGACGGGGAGCTGTTTTTT.

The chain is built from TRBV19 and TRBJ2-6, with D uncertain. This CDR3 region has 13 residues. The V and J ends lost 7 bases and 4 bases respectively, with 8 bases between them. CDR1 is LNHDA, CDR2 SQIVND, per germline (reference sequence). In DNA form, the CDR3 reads TGTGCCAGTACTCTCCGGGGGGCCAACGTCCTGACTTTC. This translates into CASTLRGANVLTF.

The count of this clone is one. CDR3 nucleotide sequence: TGTGCCAGCAGCTTTTTAGCTGGGCCCGTCAACGAAAAACTGTTTTTT. This encodes CASSFLAGPVNEKLFF. The chain recombines TRBV7-2 with TRBJ1-4, with unresolved D. Germline CDR1 reads SGHTA; CDR2 reads FQGNSA. The length of the CDR3 is 16 residues. Trimming removed 3 bases from V and 8 bases from J, with 19 bases in between. The variable domain in full, with the rest retrieved from reference TRBV7-2 and TRBJ1-4, is GAGVSQSPSNKVTEKGKDVELRCDPISGHTALYWYRQSLGQGLEFLIYFQGNSAPDKSGLPSDRFSAERTGGSVSTLTIQRTQQEDSAVYLCASSFLAGPVNEKLFFGSGTQLSVL.

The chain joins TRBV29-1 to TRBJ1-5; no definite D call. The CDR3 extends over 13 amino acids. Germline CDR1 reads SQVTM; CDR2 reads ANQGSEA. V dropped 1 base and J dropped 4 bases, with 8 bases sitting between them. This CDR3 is CSVEVDGNQPQHF. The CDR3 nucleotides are TGCAGCGTTGAAGTTGACGGTAATCAGCCCCAGCATTTT.

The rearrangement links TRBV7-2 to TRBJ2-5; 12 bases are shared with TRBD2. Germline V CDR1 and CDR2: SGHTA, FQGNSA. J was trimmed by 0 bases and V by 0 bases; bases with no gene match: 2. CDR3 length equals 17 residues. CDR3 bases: TGTGCCAGCAGCTTAGCCCTAGCGGGGGGGCACCAAGAGACCCAGTACTTC. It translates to CASSLALAGGHQETQYF.

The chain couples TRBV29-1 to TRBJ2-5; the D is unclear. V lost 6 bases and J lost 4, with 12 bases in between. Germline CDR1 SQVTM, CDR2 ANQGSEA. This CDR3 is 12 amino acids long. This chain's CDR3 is CSVIVFGETQYF. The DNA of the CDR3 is TGCAGCGTCATAGTTTTCGGAGAGACCCAGTACTTC.

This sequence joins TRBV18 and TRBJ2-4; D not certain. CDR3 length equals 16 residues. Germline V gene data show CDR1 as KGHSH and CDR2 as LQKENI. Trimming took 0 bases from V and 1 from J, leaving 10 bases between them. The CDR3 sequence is CASSPPTPGAKNIQYF. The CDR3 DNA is TGTGCCAGCTCACCACCGACCCCTGGGGCCAAAAACATTCAGTACTTC.